Following are 10 T cell receptor beta chains from one sample sequenced in a study of regulatory T cells in long-lasting Graves disease. Libraries of TCR beta came from iRepertoire HTBI primers plus Arm-PCR of CDR3 regions. TCRdb reprocessed the multiplex PCR reads via MiXCR and lists one record per CDR3 protein. The sample shows fewer than 350,000 distinct CDR3 sequences, 15% to 20% of them seen only once. Regarding time point: newly diagnosed GD, antithyroid drugs for less than 3 months. PBMCs were the source of the RNA used for TCR sequencing. Sequencing used peripheral blood mononuclear cells (PBMCs), obtained at new diagnosis, from a patient treated with antithyroid drugs. The origin of the receptors is a female donor with Graves disease.

This clonotype was detected a few times. Relative to the germline gene, one junction end is altered; a read error may explain this. This chain connects TRBV15 to TRBJ2-1; 11 bases match TRBD2. Germline loops: CDR1 LNHNV, CDR2 YYDKDF (reference sequence). This CDR3 is 16 amino acids long. In nucleotides, the CDR3 is TGTGCCACCAGCGGAGAACTAGCGGGAGCTGAGGATGAGCAGTTCTTC. Translating it yields CATSGELAGAEDEQFF.

This clonotype was picked up a small number of times. V is TRBV12-5 and J is TRBJ2-7; 8 nucleotides line up with TRBD2. The J segment lost 2 bases and the V segment lost 5 bases, leaving 8 bases of the junction unmatched. This CDR3 is built from 15 residues. Germline V CDR1 and CDR2: LGHNT, FRNRAP. The CDR3 nucleotides read TGTGCTAGTGGTCCCGGACTAGCTGCCGCCTACGAGCAGTACTTC. Its protein product is CASGPGLAAAYEQYF.

The J gene is TRBJ2-1, the V gene TRBV12-3 or TRBV12-4; 8 positions match TRBD2. Trimming removed 2 bases from V and 10 bases from J; junction bases left unmatched: 10. The CDR3 length is 15 residues. The CDR3 sequence is CASSLSGSGQWEQFF. For the CDR3, the DNA is TGTGCCAGCAGTTTAAGCGGGAGCGGCCAATGGGAGCAGTTCTTC.

This clonotype was observed many times. The rearrangement links TRBV3-1 to TRBJ2-1, with TRBD2 matching 9 bases. CDR1 is LGHDT and CDR2 is YNNKEL in the germline V gene (reference sequence). J lost 3 bases, V lost 1 base, and 7 bases had no gene match. There are 17 residues in the CDR3. CDR3 sequence: CASSQGPFSGSYNEQFF. The CDR3 bases are TGTGCCAGCAGCCAAGGCCCTTTTAGCGGGAGCTACAATGAGCAGTTCTTC.

The rearrangement links TRBV28 to TRBJ2-7; maybe TRBD2 (6 bases). This CDR3 has 15 amino acids. The ends were cut back, 6 bases at V and 0 bases at J, with 15 bases in the middle. Germline loops: CDR1 MDHEN, CDR2 SYDVKM. CDR3 sequence reads: CASSLPGVISYEQYF. CDR3 bases: TGTGCCAGCAGCCTCCCGGGAGTCATCTCCTACGAGCAGTACTTC.

This clonotype was recorded at least ten times. This rearrangement joins TRBV11-2 to TRBJ2-3, with a possible D match to TRBD1 (6 bases). From germline, CDR1 is SGHAT and CDR2 FQNNGV. Between the trimmed V and J ends, which lost 2 bases and 8 bases, there was a span of 17 bases. The CDR3 extends over 15 amino acids. The CDR3 region is CASSLPGILRGTQYF. Written as DNA, the CDR3 is TGTGCCAGCAGCTTACCCGGGATCCTCAGGGGTACGCAGTATTTT.

This clonotype came up many times. This rearrangement joins TRBV3-1 to TRBJ2-1; D is uncertain. The CDR3 has 16 amino acids. V gave up 3 bases and J gave up 2 bases, with 14 bases separating them. CDR1 and CDR2 (germline): LGHDT, YNNKEL (reference sequence). CDR3 sequence (DNA): TGTGCCAGCAGCCAGGCGGACGATCGCCCCTACAATGAGCAGTTCTTC. Translated, it gives CASSQADDRPYNEQFF.

This clonotype was recorded at least ten times. This chain joins TRBV6-1 and TRBJ2-3, with a tentative D call TRBD2 (6 bases). There are 15 residues in the CDR3. Deletions cut 4 bases from V and 5 bases from J, with 16 bases between. Germline loops: CDR1 MNHNS, CDR2 SASEGT. CDR3: CASSVTGEGEDTQYF. The CDR3, as DNA: TGTGCCAGCAGTGTGACGGGAGAAGGGGAAGATACGCAGTATTTT.

This clonotype was seen repeatedly, ten times or more. The chain recombines TRBV29-1 with TRBJ1-2; TRBD1 agrees at 8 bases. CDR3 size: 14 residues. Trimming removed 5 bases from V and 4 bases from J; junction bases left unmatched: 9. From germline, CDR1 is SQVTM and CDR2 ANQGSEA. CDR3 region: CSVWTGPLTYGYTF. As DNA, the CDR3 is TGCAGCGTTTGGACAGGGCCCCTTACCTATGGCTACACCTTC.

The genes are TRBV9 and TRBJ1-1; TRBD1 matches 9 bases. The ends lost 4 bases at V and 1 base at J; junction bases unmatched: 8. Germline-derived CDR1 and CDR2 are SGDLS and YYNGEE. The length of the CDR3 is 16 residues. The CDR3 region is CASSWVQGATNTEAFF. The CDR3 bases are TGTGCCAGCAGCTGGGTACAGGGGGCGACGAACACTGAAGCTTTCTTT. The full variable domain, completed using reference TRBV9 and TRBJ1-1, is DSGVTQTPKHLITATGQRVTLRCSPRSGDLSVYWYQQSLDQGLQFLIQYYNGEERAKGNILERFSAQQFPDLHSELNLSSLELGDSALYFCASSWVQGATNTEAFFGQGTRLTVV.